The clone carrying this TCR beta chain has just a few counts. Its antigen is not identified. MiXCR, run by TCRdb on the reads, gives a single entry per CDR3 protein. This repertoire shows around 540,000 distinct CDR3 sequences, roughly 34% found once; its top ten account for 15% to 20%. The entry originates in a study of T cell repertoires in cytomegalovirus infection. Sequencing was performed on cultured PBMCs, taken from culture after CMV antigen stimulation. The receptor was derived from a human donor in good health (CMV status not recorded). Some clones in this sample may be carry-over from other donors' samples.

The CDR3: CASSGSVLNEQFF. DNA of the CDR3: TGTGCCAGCAGTGGTAGCGTACTAAATGAGCAGTTCTTC. This chain connects TRBV25-1 to TRBJ2-1; tentatively, D is TRBD2 (5 bases). The CDR3 covers 13 residues. Trimming shortened V by 4 bases and J by 7 bases, and 11 bases separated the two germline ends. Germline-derived CDR1 and CDR2 are MGHDK and SYGVNS.